This T cell receptor (beta chain) was captured by sequencing in a study of glioma-infiltrating T cells after dendritic cell vaccination. Comment on this clone: The same CDR3 is also encoded by other DNA sequences in this sample.

This sample's time point: after dendritic cell vaccination, including at tumor progression/relapse. Trimming cost V 6 bases and J 1 base, with 10 bases left between them. The CDR3 is 15 residues long. Germline-derived CDR1 and CDR2 are MNHNY and SVGAGI (reference sequence). Measured with immunoSEQ multiplex PCR; TCRdb has only the in-frame clones, and not every one. The sample holds 100,000 to 120,000 clones, roughly 89% seen once. The genes are TRBV6-6 and TRBJ1-6, with TRBD1 as a possible D gene (6 bases). The sample consisted of blood, taken after dendritic cell vaccination. The clonotype was recovered from a human donor with glioblastoma. The CDR3 DNA follows: TGTGCCAGCAGCCACGGACAGTCCTATAATTCACCCCTCCACTTT. Its translation is CASSHGQSYNSPLHF.